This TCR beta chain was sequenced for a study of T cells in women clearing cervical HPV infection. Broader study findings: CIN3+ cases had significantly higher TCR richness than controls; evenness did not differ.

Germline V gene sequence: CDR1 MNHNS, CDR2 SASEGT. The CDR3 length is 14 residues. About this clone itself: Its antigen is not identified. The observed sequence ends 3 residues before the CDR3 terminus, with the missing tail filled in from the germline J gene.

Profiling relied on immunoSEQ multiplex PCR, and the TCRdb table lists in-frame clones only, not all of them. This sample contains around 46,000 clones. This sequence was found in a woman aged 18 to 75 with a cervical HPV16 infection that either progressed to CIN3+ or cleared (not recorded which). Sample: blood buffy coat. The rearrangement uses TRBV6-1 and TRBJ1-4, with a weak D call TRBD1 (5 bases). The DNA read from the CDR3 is TGTGCCAGCAGTGAACCCTCTGGGGCCAACGTA. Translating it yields CASSEPSGANV. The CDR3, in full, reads CASSEPSGANVLFF.